Listed below are T cell receptor beta chains from one sample, sequenced in a study of blood T cell repertoires in COVID-19. Here immunoSEQ multiplex PCR was the method, and the copy in TCRdb shows in-frame clones only, minus some. The table includes roughly 110,000 clones, 80% to 90% detected once. The sequencing input was peripheral blood. These receptors originate from a human donor in a cohort sampled during active COVID-19. Each CDR3 is given without its conserved first and last residue.

V gene | CDR3 protein
TRBV7-6 | ASSRQGNLYEQY
TRBV4-3 | ASSQEADRVGYGYT
TRBV19 | ASSTTWGGNHQQF
TRBV30 | AWSGGQSNQPQH
TRBV30 | AWETGDTQY
TRBV4-1 | ASSQGWDLTYEQY
TRBV5-1 | ASSSGESLGANVLT
TRBV6-5 | ANGIPGANVLT
TRBV7-2 | ASSLQGQFNQPQH
TRBV19 | ASTNLGTTSTDTQY
TRBV14 | ASSPLGTSDDKNIQY